Listed here are 27 T cell receptor beta chains from one sample, sequenced in a study of control samples from healthy donors and cancer patients. TCRdb's copy holds only in-frame clones and misses some; the assay was immunoSEQ multiplex PCR. Of around 71,000 clones in the sample, around 87% were seen once. Source material: PBMCs. Receptor source: a woman aged 45 to 65 with head and neck cancer.

The rearrangement links TRBV7-2 to TRBJ1-1, with 7 bases identical to TRBD1. CDR1 SGHTA and CDR2 FQGNSA come from the germline V gene. V shed 5 bases and J 10 bases; nucleotides not matched to a gene: 7. CDR3 length: 12 residues. The CDR3 DNA reads TGTGCCAGCAGCCCAACAGGGGCAGGAGCTTTCTTT. Its translation is CASSPTGAGAFF.

This rearrangement joins TRBV2 to TRBJ1-2; 7 positions agree with TRBD1. Germline loops: CDR1 SNHLY, CDR2 FYNNEI. The CDR3 totals 13 residues. The V segment lost 3 bases and the J segment 8 bases; nucleotides outside the gene matches: 6. The CDR3 DNA follows: TGTGCCAGCAGTGATACAGGGGAGCGGGGCTACACCTTC. It encodes CASSDTGERGYTF.

The genes are TRBV6-5 and TRBJ2-5, with D possibly matching TRBD1 (6 bases). This CDR3 region has 14 residues. Per the germline V gene, CDR1 is MNHEY and CDR2 is SVGAGI. V was clipped by 0 bases and J by 6 bases, with 11 bases between them. The CDR3 DNA follows: TGTGCCAGCAGTTACTCTGCAGGGGCAAAGACCCAGTACTTC. This codes for CASSYSAGAKTQYF.

V is TRBV28 and J is TRBJ1-5; TRBD1 agrees at 10 bases. The CDR3 totals 15 residues. Germline assignment: CDR1 MDHEN and CDR2 SYDVKM. The V and J ends lost 5 bases and 7 bases, in that order; junction bases with no gene match: 8. The CDR3 region is CASSPPGQGLQPQHF. CDR3 in DNA: TGTGCCAGCAGTCCTCCGGGACAGGGGTTACAGCCCCAGCATTTT.

This clone was seen a single time. This chain links TRBV5-5 with TRBJ1-4; tentative D call: TRBD1 (5 bases). Per germline, CDR1 SGHKS and CDR2 YYEKEE (reference sequence). The V end lost 2 bases, the J end lost 7 bases, and 18 bases lay between the germline ends. This CDR3 region has 16 residues. CDR3 sequence (DNA): TGTGCCAGCAGCTTAAGAAGGGACCCCACGGGTGAAAAACTGTTTTTT. Its translation: CASSLRRDPTGEKLFF.

The chain is built from TRBV7-2 and TRBJ1-2, with TRBD1 as a possible D gene (5 bases). Trimming pared 4 bases from V and 3 bases from J, leaving 15 bases between. CDR3 length: 15 amino acids. CDR1 and CDR2 from the germline V gene are SGHTA and FQGNSA. The chain's CDR3 is CASSSGLGLDYGYTF. For the CDR3, the DNA is TGTGCCAGCAGCTCAGGGTTAGGATTAGACTATGGCTACACCTTC.

The rearrangement uses TRBV7-9 and TRBJ1-6; 10 bases align to TRBD1. Germline V gives CDR1 SEHNR, CDR2 FQNEAQ (reference sequence). The V gene end was trimmed by 11 bases and the J gene end by 10 bases; junction bases not matched to a gene: 8. The CDR3 has 13 amino acids. CDR3 sequence (DNA): TGTGCCTGTCGGGGGACAGGGGAATCACCCCTCCACTTT. This translates into CACRGTGESPLHF.

V and J are TRBV5-1 and TRBJ2-4; 8 bases map to TRBD1. V shed 0 bases, J shed 5 bases, and the junction held 7 bases outside the gene matches. The CDR3 spans 16 residues. Germline V gene data show CDR1 as SGHRS and CDR2 as YFSETQ. The chain's CDR3 is CASSLGPGGLQNIQYF. The CDR3 DNA reads TGCGCCAGCAGCTTGGGGCCAGGGGGCCTGCAAAACATTCAGTACTTC.

This chain joins TRBV5-1 and TRBJ2-3, with a tentative D call TRBD2 (6 bases). The CDR3 runs to 12 residues. Trimming pared 7 bases from V and 0 bases from J, leaving 6 bases between. The germline V gene has CDR1 SGHRS and CDR2 YFSETQ. The CDR3 DNA follows: TGCGCCAGCGGGGGGAGCACAGATACGCAGTATTTT. It encodes CASGGSTDTQYF.

CDR3 sequence: CASSIAGTGLYEQYF. As DNA, the CDR3 is TGTGCCAGCAGCATAGCTGGGACAGGACTCTACGAGCAGTACTTC. This sequence joins TRBV11-2 and TRBJ2-7, with 8 bases identical to TRBD1. J was trimmed by 3 bases and V by 5 bases; bases with no gene match: 9. The CDR3 is made up of 15 amino acids. Germline V gives CDR1 SGHAT, CDR2 FQNNGV.

V is TRBV5-1 and J is TRBJ2-5, with D unresolved. CDR3 length equals 14 residues. Germline CDR1 and CDR2: SGHRS and YFSETQ. The ends were cut back, 4 bases at V and 1 base at J, with 11 bases in the middle. CDR3 amino acids: CASSDGRVQETQYF. For the CDR3, the DNA is TGCGCCAGCAGCGATGGACGAGTCCAAGAGACCCAGTACTTC.

The chain recombines TRBV30 with TRBJ1-6, with TRBD1 matching over 9 bases. This CDR3 region has 14 residues. Germline V gene lookup returns CDR1 GTSNPN and CDR2 SVGIG (reference sequence). With 7 bases clipped from V and 5 bases from J, the junction kept 6 bases outside the gene matches. The CDR3 sequence is CASTGTGNNSPLHF. CDR3 sequence (DNA): TGTGCCTCAACCGGGACAGGGAATAATTCACCCCTCCACTTT.

The chain joins TRBV2 to TRBJ2-5, with unresolved D. Germline loops: CDR1 SNHLY, CDR2 FYNNEI. The CDR3 covers 12 residues. V was cut by 1 base and J by 4 bases, with 4 bases left in between. The CDR3: CASSEVRETQYF. CDR3 nucleotide sequence: TGTGCCAGCAGTGAAGTCAGAGAGACCCAGTACTTC. Together with reference TRBV2 and TRBJ2-5, the CDR3 gives the full variable domain: EPEVTQTPSHQVTQMGQEVILRCVPISNHLYFYWYRQILGQKVEFLVSFYNNEISEKSEIFDDQFSVERPDGSNFTLKIRSTKLEDSAMYFCASSEVRETQYFGPGTRLLVL.

This chain joins TRBV27 and TRBJ1-1; a possible D gene is TRBD1 (5 bases). The CDR3 is 13 amino acids. From germline, CDR1 is MNHEY and CDR2 SMNVEV (reference sequence). Trimming took off 5 bases at V and 4 bases at J, with 11 bases between the two ends. CDR3 region: CASSLGRSTEAFF. The DNA of the CDR3 is TGTGCCAGCAGTCTGGGGCGGAGCACTGAAGCTTTCTTT.

The V gene is TRBV7-9, the J gene TRBJ1-6; TRBD1 is a possible D gene (5 bases). The germline gives CDR1 SEHNR, CDR2 FQNEAQ (reference sequence). The V end was cut by 2 bases, the J end by 5 bases, with 7 bases between. This CDR3 contains 14 residues. The CDR3 spells CASSLLGDNSPLHF. Here the CDR3 DNA reads TGTGCCAGCAGCTTACTGGGGGATAATTCACCCCTCCACTTT.

J is TRBJ2-5 and V is TRBV6-2 or TRBV6-3, with no clear D. Germline V gene sequence: CDR1 MNHEY, CDR2 SVGEGT. CDR3 length equals 12 residues. Trimming shortened V by 7 bases and J by 6 bases, and 12 bases separated the two germline ends. The CDR3 reads CASTPPGQTQYF. DNA of the CDR3: TGTGCCAGCACCCCACCCGGCCAGACCCAGTACTTC.

The table lists this clone with a few counts. V and J are TRBV28 and TRBJ2-5; D is unresolved. Germline-derived CDR1 and CDR2 are MDHEN and SYDVKM. Deletions cut 6 bases from V and 0 bases from J, with 14 bases between. The CDR3 is 15 residues long. CDR3 DNA: TGTGCCAGCAGCCCCCCTGGGATGTACCAAGAGACCCAGTACTTC. Translation gives CASSPPGMYQETQYF.

The genes are TRBV5-1 and TRBJ2-3; no clear D gene. The CDR3 sequence is 16 residues long. Germline V lookup: CDR1 SGHRS, CDR2 YFSETQ. V was shortened by 4 bases and J by 4 bases, with 19 bases between the two germline ends. The CDR3 coding sequence is TGCGCCAGCAGCGCGAACCGGGCCCCCAGGCCAGATACGCAGTATTTT. It encodes CASSANRAPRPDTQYF.

This clone appeared a single time. The rearrangement links TRBV4-3 to TRBJ2-3; a weak D match, TRBD2 (6 bases). Germline values: CDR1 LGHNA, CDR2 YSLEER. This CDR3 spans 15 amino acids. Deletions cut 4 bases from V and 5 bases from J, with 16 bases between. The CDR3 protein is CASSPSRGRGDTQYF. The CDR3 DNA reads TGCGCCAGCAGCCCGTCGCGGGGACGAGGAGATACGCAGTATTTT.

The chain recombines TRBV19 with TRBJ1-6; tentatively, D is TRBD1 (5 bases). Trimming pared 9 bases from V and 0 bases from J, leaving 9 bases between. This CDR3 region has 14 residues. Germline CDR1 and CDR2: LNHDA and SQIVND (reference sequence). CDR3 sequence: CASRGVSYNSPLHF. The DNA for the CDR3 is TGTGCCAGCCGGGGGGTCTCCTATAATTCACCCCTCCACTTT.

The chain employs TRBV6-5 and TRBJ1-2, with 7 bases aligning to TRBD1. V dropped 5 bases and J dropped 10; count of bases not matched to a gene: 10. The germline CDR1 and CDR2 sequences are MNHEY and SVGAGI. The CDR3 consists of 13 residues. The CDR3 sequence: CASSLNSGTDYTF. CDR3 sequence (DNA): TGTGCCAGCAGTCTAAATTCCGGGACAGACTACACCTTC.

The chain combines TRBV5-4 with TRBJ2-3; D perhaps matches TRBD2 (6 bases). From germline, CDR1 is SGHNT and CDR2 YYREEE (reference sequence). Trimming cost V 3 bases and J 2 bases, with 13 bases left between them. This CDR3 comprises 15 residues. The CDR3, as DNA: TGTGCCAGCAGCTCCGGGACTGATCACACAGATACGCAGTATTTT. Translated: CASSSGTDHTDTQYF.

The DNA for the CDR3 is TGTGCCAGTAGTAGGGGGGGGGCCTTCAAAGATACGCAGTATTTT. It translates to CASSRGGAFKDTQYF. The chain is built from TRBV19 and TRBJ2-3; D is possibly TRBD2 (7 bases). The germline V gene has CDR1 LNHDA and CDR2 SQIVND (reference sequence). The CDR3 has 15 residues. Trimming took 4 bases from V and 5 from J, leaving 16 bases between them. The whole variable domain, remainder taken from reference TRBV19 and TRBJ2-3, is DGGITQSPKYLFRKEGQNVTLSCEQNLNHDAMYWYRQDPGQGLRLIYYSQIVNDFQKGDIAEGYSVSREKKESFPLTVTSAQKNPTAFYLCASSRGGAFKDTQYFGPGTRLTVL.

The rearrangement links TRBV10-1 to TRBJ2-5, with 15 bases matching TRBD2. J lost 3 bases, V lost 5 bases, and 1 base had no gene match. The CDR3 consists of 15 residues. CDR1 is WNHNN, CDR2 SYGVQD, per germline (reference sequence). The CDR3 bases are TGCGCCAGCAGTAGGACTAGCGGGGGGGAAGAGACCCAGTACTTC. It yields the protein CASSRTSGGEETQYF.

Of note for this clone: The same CDR3 can be traced to other DNA sequences in this sample. The J gene is TRBJ2-3, the V gene TRBV7-9; no clear D gene. The CDR3 runs to 12 residues. In germline, CDR1 is SEHNR, CDR2 FQNEAQ (reference sequence). V lost 5 bases and J 2 bases, leaving 5 bases between the germline ends. The CDR3 DNA is TGTGCCAGCAGCCCAAACACAGATACGCAGTATTTT. Protein sequence: CASSPNTDTQYF.

DNA of the CDR3: TGTGCCAGCAGCTTAGACCAGCAGGCCTATGGCTACACCTTC. Protein: CASSLDQQAYGYTF. The rearrangement uses TRBV7-8 and TRBJ1-2; D ambiguous. Trimming took 1 base from V and 4 from J, leaving 10 bases between them. CDR3 length: 14 amino acids. Germline CDR1 and CDR2: SGHVS and FQNEAQ. Full variable domain (outside the CDR3, taken from reference TRBV7-8 and TRBJ1-2): GAGVSQSPRYKVAKRGQDVALRCDPISGHVSLFWYQQALGQGPEFLTYFQNEAQLDKSGLPSDRFFAERPEGSVSTLKIQRTQQEDSAVYLCASSLDQQAYGYTFGSGTRLTVV.

This clone was seen a handful of times. The chain has TRBV6-2 or TRBV6-3 and TRBJ2-3, with 11 bases identical to TRBD2. Germline V gene sequence: CDR1 MNHEY, CDR2 SVGEGT. The CDR3 covers 15 residues. Trimming at V came to 6 bases and at J to 4 bases, leaving 6 bases not matched to a gene. The CDR3 sequence is CASSSTSGGADTQYF. CDR3 sequence (DNA): TGTGCCAGCAGCTCAACTAGCGGGGGTGCAGATACGCAGTATTTT.